This T cell receptor (beta chain) was recovered during a study of T cells in Graves' hyperthyroidism and ophthalmopathy. As for the study in general: Once the initial diagnosis was made, peripheral blood was obtained before any treatment.

Amplified regions were TCR beta CDR3 sequences from RNA transcripts. The TCR CDR3 first-round RT-PCR relied on the HTBI primer set. Each CDR3 protein gets one entry after TCRdb re-called the multiplex PCR reads with MiXCR. The sample lists about 720,000 distinct CDR3 sequences, 16% seen once, with around 8% in the top ten. Germline CDR1 SGHTA, CDR2 FQGNSA. V lost 0 bases to trimming and J lost 7 bases; unmatched junction nucleotides: 5. The CDR3 has 14 residues. The sample comprised blood. The receptor's source is a man in his late teens or twenties with Graves' hyperthyroidism. The chain is built from TRBV7-2 and TRBJ2-7; 8 nucleotides match TRBD2. The CDR3 nucleotides read TGTGCCAGCAGCTTAGCCGGGAGGGCCAGGGAGCAGTACTTC. Translation gives CASSLAGRAREQYF.